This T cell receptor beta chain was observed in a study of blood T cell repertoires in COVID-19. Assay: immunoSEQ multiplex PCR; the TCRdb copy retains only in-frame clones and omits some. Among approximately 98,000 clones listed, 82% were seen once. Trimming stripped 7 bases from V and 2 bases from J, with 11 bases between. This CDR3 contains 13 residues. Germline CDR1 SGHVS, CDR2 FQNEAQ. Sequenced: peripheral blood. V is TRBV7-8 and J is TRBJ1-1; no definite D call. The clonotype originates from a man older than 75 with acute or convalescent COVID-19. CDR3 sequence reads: CASTPRGNTEAFF. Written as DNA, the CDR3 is TGTGCCAGCACCCCCCGCGGCAACACTGAAGCTTTCTTT.